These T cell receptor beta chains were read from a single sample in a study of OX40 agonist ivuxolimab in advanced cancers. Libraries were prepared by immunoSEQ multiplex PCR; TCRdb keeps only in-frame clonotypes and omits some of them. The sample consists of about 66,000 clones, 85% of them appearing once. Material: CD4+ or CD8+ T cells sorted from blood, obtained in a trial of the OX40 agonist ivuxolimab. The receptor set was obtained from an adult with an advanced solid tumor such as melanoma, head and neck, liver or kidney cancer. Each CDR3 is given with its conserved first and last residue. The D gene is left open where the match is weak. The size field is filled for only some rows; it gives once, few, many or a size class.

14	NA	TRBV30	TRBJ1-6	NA	TGTGCCTGGAGTGTAGGAACTCGGGGTACACCCCTCCACTTT	CAWSVGTRGTPLHF
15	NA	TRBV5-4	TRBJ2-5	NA	TGTGCCAGCAGCTCGCCGCAGGGATCCCAAGAGACCCAGTACTTC	CASSSPQGSQETQYF
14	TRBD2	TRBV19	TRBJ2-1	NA	TGTGCCAGTAGTCGGGCTAGCGGGAGGCATGAGCAGTTCTTC	CASSRASGRHEQFF
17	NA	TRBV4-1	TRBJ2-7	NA	TGCGCCAGCAGCCAAGATCCAAGTGGACGCACCGAGGGGGAGCAGTACTTC	CASSQDPSGRTEGEQYF
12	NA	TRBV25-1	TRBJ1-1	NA	TGTGCCAGCAGTGTGGGGAGCACTGAAGCTTTCTTT	CASSVGSTEAFF
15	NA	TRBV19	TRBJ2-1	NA	TGTGCCACCCAAGGGGCGGGGTACGTACAATTTGGGCAGTTCTTC	CATQGAGYVQFGQFF
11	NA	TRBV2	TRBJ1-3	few	TGTGCCATCACTAGACTCAACACCATATATTTT	CAITRLNTIYF
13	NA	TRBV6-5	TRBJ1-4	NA	TGTGCCAGCAGCCGCCATTCGACAGGACAACTGTTTTTT	CASSRHSTGQLFF
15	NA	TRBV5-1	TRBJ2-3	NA	TGCGCCAGCAGCGGTCGGGACATTCGCACAGATACGCAGTATTTT	CASSGRDIRTDTQYF
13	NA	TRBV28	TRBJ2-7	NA	TGTGCCAGCACACGCAGGGGCGCCTACGAGCAGTACTTC	CASTRRGAYEQYF
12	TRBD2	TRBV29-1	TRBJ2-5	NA	TGCAGCGTTGGACTAGCGAAAGAGACCCAGTACTTC	CSVGLAKETQYF
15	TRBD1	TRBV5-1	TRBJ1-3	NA	TGCGCCAGCAAGCAGGACAGGGTTGCTGGAAACACCATATATTTT	CASKQDRVAGNTIYF
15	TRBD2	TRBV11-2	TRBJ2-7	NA	TGTGCCAGCAGCTATCAGGGAGGGAGCTCCTACGAGCAGTACTTC	CASSYQGGSSYEQYF
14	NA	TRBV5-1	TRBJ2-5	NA	TGCGCCAGCAGCTTGTCCGGGGAACAAGAGACCCAGTACTTC	CASSLSGEQETQYF
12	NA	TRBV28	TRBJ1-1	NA	TGTGCCAGCAGACGGGGGTATACTGAAGCTTTCTTT	CASRRGYTEAFF
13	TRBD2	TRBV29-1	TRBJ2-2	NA	TGCAGCGTCACTAGCGGGGGGCCCGGGGAGCTGTTTTTT	CSVTSGGPGELFF
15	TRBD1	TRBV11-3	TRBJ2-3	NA	TGTGCCAGCAGCAAAACAGGGGAACGAGCAGATACGCAGTATTTT	CASSKTGERADTQYF
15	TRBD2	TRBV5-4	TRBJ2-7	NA	TGTGCCAGCAGCTTCGGGGGAGGGAGGACCTACGAGCAGTACTTC	CASSFGGGRTYEQYF
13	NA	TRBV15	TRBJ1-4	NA	TGTGCCACCAGCAGGGAGGGAAGGCCAAAACTGTTTTTT	CATSREGRPKLFF
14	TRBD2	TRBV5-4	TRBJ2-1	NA	TGTGCCAGCAGCTTGTCTAGCGGGAACAATGAGCAGTTCTTC	CASSLSSGNNEQFF
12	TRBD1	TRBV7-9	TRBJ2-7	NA	TGTGCCAGCAACACAGGGGCGTACGAGCAGTACTTC	CASNTGAYEQYF
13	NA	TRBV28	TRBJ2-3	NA	TGTGCCAGCAGGAGAGGTAGCACAGATACGCAGTATTTT	CASRRGSTDTQYF
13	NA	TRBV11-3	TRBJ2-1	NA	TGTGCCAGCAGCCGCAGCTCCTACAATGAGCAGTTCTTC	CASSRSSYNEQFF
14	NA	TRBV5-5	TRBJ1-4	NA	TGTGCCAGCAGCCCCAAGGGAACTAATGAAAAACTGTTTTTT	CASSPKGTNEKLFF
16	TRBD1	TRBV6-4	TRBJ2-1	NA	TGTGCCAGCAGTGACAATCGACAGGGCTTCCCCAATGAGCAGTTCTTC	CASSDNRQGFPNEQFF
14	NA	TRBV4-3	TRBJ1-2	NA	TGCGCCAGCAGCCAAGATCAGGCTCACTATGGCTACACCTTC	CASSQDQAHYGYTF
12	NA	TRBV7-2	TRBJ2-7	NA	TGTGCCAGCAGCTTAGAGATCTACGAGCAGTACTTC	CASSLEIYEQYF
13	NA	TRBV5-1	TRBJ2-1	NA	TGCGCCAGCAGCTTGAGATTAGCTAGTGAGCAGTTCTTC	CASSLRLASEQFF
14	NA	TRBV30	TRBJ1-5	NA	TGTGCCTGGAGTGTTTCTGGGTCAAGGCAGCCCCAGCATTTT	CAWSVSGSRQPQHF
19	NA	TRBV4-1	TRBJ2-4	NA	TGCGCCAGCAGCCAAGACCGGGACATCACCCTCCTAGCCAAAAACATTCAGTACTTC	CASSQDRDITLLAKNIQYF
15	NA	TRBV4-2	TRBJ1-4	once	TGTGCCAGCAGCCTCTCCACGGGGGGTCATGAAAAACTGTTTTTT	CASSLSTGGHEKLFF
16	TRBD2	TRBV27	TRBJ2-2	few	TGTGCCAGCAGTTTCCGTAGCGGGAAGGACACCGGGGAGCTGTTTTTT	CASSFRSGKDTGELFF
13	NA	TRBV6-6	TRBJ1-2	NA	TGTGCCAGCAGAACACAGGGAGGGCGTGGCTACACCTTC	CASRTQGGRGYTF
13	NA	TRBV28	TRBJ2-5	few	TGTGCCAGCAGTTTAGCGGCAAGGGAGACCCAGTACTTC	CASSLAARETQYF
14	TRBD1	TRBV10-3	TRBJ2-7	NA	TGTGCCATCAGTCGACAGGGGGGTTCCTACGAGCAGTACTTC	CAISRQGGSYEQYF
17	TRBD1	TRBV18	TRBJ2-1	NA	TGTGCCAGCTCACCAGCGTTGCGAGACAGGGGCTACAATGAGCAGTTCTTC	CASSPALRDRGYNEQFF
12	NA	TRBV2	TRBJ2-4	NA	TGTGCCACCGCCCGGGAGACAAACATTCAGTACTTC	CATARETNIQYF
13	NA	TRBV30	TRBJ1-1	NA	TGTGCCTGGACCAGGAGCCCACCCGCTGAAGCTTTCTTT	CAWTRSPPAEAFF
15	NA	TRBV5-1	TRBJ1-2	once	TGCGCCAGCAGCTCGAGAAGTAGCACTAACTATGGCTACACCTTC	CASSSRSSTNYGYTF
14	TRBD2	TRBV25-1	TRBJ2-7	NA	TGTGCCAGCAGTAGTAATAGCGGGTCCTACGAGCAGTACTTC	CASSSNSGSYEQYF
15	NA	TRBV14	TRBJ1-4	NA	TGTGCCAGCAGCCCCAACTGGGGTACTAATGAAAAACTGTTTTTT	CASSPNWGTNEKLFF
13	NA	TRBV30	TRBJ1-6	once	TGTGCCTGGAGTGTAAAGGAGAATTCACCCCTCCACTTT	CAWSVKENSPLHF
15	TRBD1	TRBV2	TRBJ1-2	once	TGTGCCAGCAGTGTGGATATGGGACAGGGGTATGGCTACACCTTC	CASSVDMGQGYGYTF
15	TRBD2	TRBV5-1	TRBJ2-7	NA	TGCGCCAGCAGCTTGGTGGCGGGAGGGGGTTACGAGCAGTACTTC	CASSLVAGGGYEQYF
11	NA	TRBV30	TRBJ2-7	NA	TGTGCCTGGACGGGGCGGGACGAGCAGTACTTC	CAWTGRDEQYF
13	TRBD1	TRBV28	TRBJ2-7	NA	TGTGCCAGCGCCCGGACAGGGGTCTACGAGCAGTACTTC	CASARTGVYEQYF